The table lists the clone carrying this T cell receptor (beta chain) with a few counts. Its antigen is still unknown. The sample originates from a study of shared clonotypes between healthy human individuals. Regarding the study as a whole: An expected dependence of interdonor clonotype sharing on sequencing depth was noted.

Study donors comprised healthy, HIV-negative adults devoid of recent acute infection or vaccination. Original handling: Filtering differed because ImmunoSEQ produced junction-only sequences that carried no quality scores. Using immunoSEQ multiplex PCR, the repertoire was profiled, and TCRdb retains in-frame clones only, with some absent. From that table come the V and J calls and clone size; the DNA was used to work out D and trimming. This table holds about 490,000 clones, less than 80% found once. V was trimmed by 0 bases and J by 6 bases, leaving 8 bases between them. Germline-derived CDR1 and CDR2 are GTSNPN and SVGIG (reference sequence). CDR3 size: 13 residues.

Sample: PBMCs. This receptor was identified in a woman aged 40 to 49 in good health. Some clones in this sample may be carry-over from other donors' samples. The chain carries TRBV30 and TRBJ2-2; D ambiguous. CDR3 amino acids: CAWSVYGPGELFF. CDR3 bases: TGTGCCTGGAGTGTATATGGTCCCGGGGAGCTGTTTTTT.